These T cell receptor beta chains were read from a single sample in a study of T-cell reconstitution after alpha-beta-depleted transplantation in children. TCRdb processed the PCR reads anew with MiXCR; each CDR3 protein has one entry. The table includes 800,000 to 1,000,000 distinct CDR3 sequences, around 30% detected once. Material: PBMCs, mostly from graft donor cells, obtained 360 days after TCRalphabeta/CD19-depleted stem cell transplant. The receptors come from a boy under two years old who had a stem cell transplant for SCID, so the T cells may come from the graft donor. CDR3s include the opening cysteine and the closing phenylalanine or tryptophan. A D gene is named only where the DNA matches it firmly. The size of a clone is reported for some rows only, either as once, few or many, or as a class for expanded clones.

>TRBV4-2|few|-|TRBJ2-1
CASGLLRERQFF
TGTGCCAGTGGGTTACTCCGGGAGAGACAGTTCTTC
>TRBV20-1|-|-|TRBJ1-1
CSASLWGILGTEAFF
TGCAGTGCTAGTCTATGGGGGATCCTGGGGACTGAAGCTTTCTTT
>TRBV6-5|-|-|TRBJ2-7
CASSYAPVWRGISYEQYF
TGTGCCAGCAGTTACGCCCCTGTTTGGAGGGGCATCTCCTACGAGCAGTACTTC
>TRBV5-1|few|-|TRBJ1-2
CASSLVGTANYGYTF
TGCGCCAGCAGCTTGGTCGGGACGGCTAACTATGGCTACACCTTC
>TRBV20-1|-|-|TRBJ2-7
CSALRGYEQYF
TGCAGTGCTCTCAGGGGCTACGAGCAGTACTTC
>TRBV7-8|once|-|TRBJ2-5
CASSLVPGGGRQETQYF
TGTGCCAGCAGCTTAGTTCCAGGGGGGGGGCGACAAGAGACCCAGTACTTC
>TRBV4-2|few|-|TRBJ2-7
CASSQVPRPAEQYF
TGTGCCAGCAGCCAAGTCCCACGGCCTGCTGAGCAGTACTTC
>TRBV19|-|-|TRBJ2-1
CASTTSGLSSYNEQFF
TGTGCCAGTACTACCTCTGGGCTCAGCTCCTACAATGAGCAGTTCTTC
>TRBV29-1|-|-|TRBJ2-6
CSVEEASSGANVLTF
TGCAGCGTTGAAGAGGCGAGCTCTGGGGCCAACGTCCTGACTTTC
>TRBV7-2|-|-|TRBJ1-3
CASSSYRTGRNTIYF
TGTGCCAGCAGCTCCTACCGGACCGGCCGAAACACCATATATTTT
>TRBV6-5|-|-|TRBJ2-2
CASSCAFLTRRWLFF
TGTGCCAGCAGTTGCGCCTTCCTGACTAGGAGATGGCTGTTTTTT
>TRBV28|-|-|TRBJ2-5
CASSLLGREETQYF
TGTGCCAGCAGTTTATTGGGCAGGGAAGAGACCCAGTACTTC
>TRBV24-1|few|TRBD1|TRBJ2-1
CATSRGTGTYNEQFF
TGTGCCACCAGTCGCGGGACAGGGACCTACAATGAGCAGTTCTTC
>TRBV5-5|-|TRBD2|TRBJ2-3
CASSLDLGPGGNTDTQYF
TGTGCCAGCAGCTTGGATCTGGGGCCCGGGGGGAACACAGATACGCAGTATTTT
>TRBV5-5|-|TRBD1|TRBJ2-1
CASSGGQVEQFF
TGTGCCAGCAGCGGGGGACAGGTTGAGCAGTTCTTC
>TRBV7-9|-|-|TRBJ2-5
CASSLFTGREETQYF
TGTGCCAGCAGCTTATTTACAGGGAGGGAGGAGACCCAGTACTTC
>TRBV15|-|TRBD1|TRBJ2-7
CATSRRTGSPYEQYF
TGTGCCACCAGCAGACGGACAGGGTCCCCCTACGAGCAGTACTTC
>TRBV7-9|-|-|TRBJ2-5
CASSSQGTPYQETQYF
TGTGCCAGCAGCTCACAAGGGACTCCCTACCAAGAGACCCAGTACTTC
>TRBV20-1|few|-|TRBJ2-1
CSAIYLGGGAPNEQFF
TGCAGTGCTATCTACCTGGGTGGGGGCGCACCCAATGAGCAGTTCTTC
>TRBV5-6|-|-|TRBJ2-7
CASSLYLPYEQYF
TGTGCCAGCAGCTTGTATTTACCCTACGAGCAGTACTTC
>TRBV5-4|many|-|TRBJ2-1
CASSLGHQYNEQFF
TGTGCCAGCAGCTTGGGACACCAGTACAATGAGCAGTTCTTC
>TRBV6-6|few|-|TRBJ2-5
CASSYGVQETQYF
TGTGCCAGCAGTTACGGGGTTCAAGAGACCCAGTACTTC
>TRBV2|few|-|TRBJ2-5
CASSAGGLIKETQYF
TGTGCCAGCAGTGCCGGGGGGCTGATCAAAGAGACCCAGTACTTC
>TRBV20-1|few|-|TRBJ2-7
CSAKGGGYEQYF
TGCAGTGCTAAAGGGGGAGGCTACGAGCAGTACTTC
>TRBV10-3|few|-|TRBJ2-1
CAISGANSYNEQFF
TGTGCCATCAGCGGGGCAAACTCCTACAATGAGCAGTTCTTC
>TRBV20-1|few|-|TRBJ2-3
CSARGWDSLTDTQYF
TGCAGTGCTAGGGGGTGGGACTCCCTCACAGATACGCAGTATTTT
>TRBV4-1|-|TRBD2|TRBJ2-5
CASSQGLAGPTGETQYF
TGCGCCAGCAGCCAAGGACTAGCGGGGCCGACGGGAGAGACCCAGTACTTC
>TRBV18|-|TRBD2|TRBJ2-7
CASSPFSGLGAYEQYF
TGTGCCAGCTCACCCTTTTCAGGACTAGGGGCCTACGAGCAGTACTTC
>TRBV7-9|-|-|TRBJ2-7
CASSLGRDGQYF
TGTGCCAGCAGCTTAGGCAGGGACGGGCAGTACTTC
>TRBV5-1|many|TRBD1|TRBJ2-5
CASSPRTGKETQYF
TGCGCCAGCAGCCCACGGACAGGGAAAGAGACCCAGTACTTC
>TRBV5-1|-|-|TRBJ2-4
CASSLPDRSKNIQYF
TGCGCCAGCAGCCTTCCCGACAGGAGTAAAAACATTCAGTACTTC
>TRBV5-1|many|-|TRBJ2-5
CASSYYSQETQYF
TGCGCCAGCAGCTACTACAGCCAGGAGACCCAGTACTTC
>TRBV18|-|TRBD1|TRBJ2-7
CASSPGGTGVDEQYF
TGTGCCAGCTCACCAGGGGGGACAGGGGTTGACGAGCAGTACTTC
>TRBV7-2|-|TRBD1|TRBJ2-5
CASSSTGNQETQYF
TGTGCCAGCAGCTCGACAGGGAACCAAGAGACCCAGTACTTC
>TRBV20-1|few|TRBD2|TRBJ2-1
CSATMTSGGPNEQFF
TGCAGTGCTACCATGACTAGCGGGGGGCCCAATGAGCAGTTCTTC
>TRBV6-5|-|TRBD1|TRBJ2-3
CASSYEGAPRTQYF
TGTGCCAGCAGTTACGAGGGGGCCCCCCGTACGCAGTATTTT
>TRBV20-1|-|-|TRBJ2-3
CSGLGGPTSDTQYF
TGCAGTGGTTTAGGCGGACCCACCTCAGATACGCAGTATTTT